This TCR beta chain is drawn from a study of CD8 T cells in Susac syndrome. Controls were healthy donors (matched for age and sex). CDR1 and CDR2 from the germline V gene are SNHLY and FYNNEI. The CDR3 has 14 amino acids. Trimming pared 8 bases from V and 1 base from J, leaving 14 bases between. Reverse transcription used roughly 0.45 to 1 ug RNA and random hexamers. Amplification of the TCR beta CDR3 was carried out by immunoSEQ multiplex PCR, which spanned a total of 54 Vbeta and 13 Jbeta segments. TCRdb redid the calling of the immunoSEQ multiplex PCR reads with MiXCR, one entry per CDR3 protein. This table has roughly 120,000 distinct CDR3 sequences, roughly 96% appearing once.

V usage is TRBV2 and J usage is TRBJ2-5; D is possibly TRBD1 (5 bases). The sequencing sample was made of CD4+ T cells from PBMCs. This receptor was taken from a human donor in good health. The CDR3 region is CASGGHPFQETQYF. The DNA for the CDR3 is TGTGCCAGCGGTGGACATCCCTTCCAAGAGACCCAGTACTTC.